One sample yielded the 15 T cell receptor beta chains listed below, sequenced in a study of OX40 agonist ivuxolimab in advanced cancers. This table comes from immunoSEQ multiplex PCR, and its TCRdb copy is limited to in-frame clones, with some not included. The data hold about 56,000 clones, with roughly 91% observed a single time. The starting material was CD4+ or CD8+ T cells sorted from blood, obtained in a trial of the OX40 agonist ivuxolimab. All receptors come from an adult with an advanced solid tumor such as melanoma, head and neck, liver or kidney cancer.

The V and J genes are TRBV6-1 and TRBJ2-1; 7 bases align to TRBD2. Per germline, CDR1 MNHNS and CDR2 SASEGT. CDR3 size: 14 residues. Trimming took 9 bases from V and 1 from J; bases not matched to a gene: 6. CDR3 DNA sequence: TGTGCCAGAGTGGGAGGGGCATCCTACAATGAGCAGTTCTTC. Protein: CARVGGASYNEQFF.

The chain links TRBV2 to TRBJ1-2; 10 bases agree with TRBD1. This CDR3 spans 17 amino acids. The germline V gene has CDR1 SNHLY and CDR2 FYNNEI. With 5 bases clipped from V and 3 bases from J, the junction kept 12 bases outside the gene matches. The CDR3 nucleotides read TGTGCCAGCAGTAATACGGGAGGGACAGGGGCGTACTATGGCTACACCTTC. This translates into CASSNTGGTGAYYGYTF.

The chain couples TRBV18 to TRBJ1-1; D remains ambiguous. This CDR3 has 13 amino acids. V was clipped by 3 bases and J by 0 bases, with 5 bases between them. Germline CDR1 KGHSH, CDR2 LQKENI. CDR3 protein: CASSPVMNTEAFF. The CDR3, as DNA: TGTGCCAGCTCACCTGTAATGAACACTGAAGCTTTCTTT.

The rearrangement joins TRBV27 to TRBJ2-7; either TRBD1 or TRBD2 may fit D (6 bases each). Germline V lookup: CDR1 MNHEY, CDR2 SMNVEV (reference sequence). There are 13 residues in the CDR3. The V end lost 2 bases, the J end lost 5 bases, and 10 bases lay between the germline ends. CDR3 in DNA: TGTGCCAGCAGTTTACGGGGGCAACACGAGCAGTACTTC. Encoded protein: CASSLRGQHEQYF.

In nucleotides, the CDR3 is TGTGCCAGCAGCGCGGATGGTTCCTCGCAAGAGACCCAGTACTTC. As protein: CASSADGSSQETQYF. The chain couples TRBV9 to TRBJ2-5, with D unclear. The CDR3 covers 15 residues. Germline V gives CDR1 SGDLS, CDR2 YYNGEE. V gave up 3 bases and J gave up 2 bases, with 14 bases separating them.

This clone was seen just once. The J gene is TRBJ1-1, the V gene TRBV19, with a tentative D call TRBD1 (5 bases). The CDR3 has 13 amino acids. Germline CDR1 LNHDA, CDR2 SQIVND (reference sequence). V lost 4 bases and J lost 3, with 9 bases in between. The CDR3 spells CASSTVGDTEAFF. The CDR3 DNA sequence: TGTGCCAGTAGTACAGTAGGGGACACTGAAGCTTTCTTT.

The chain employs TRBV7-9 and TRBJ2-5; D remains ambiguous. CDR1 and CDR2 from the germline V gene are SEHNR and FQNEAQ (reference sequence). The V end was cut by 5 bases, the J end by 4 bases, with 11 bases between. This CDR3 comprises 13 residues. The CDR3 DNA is TGTGCCAGCAGCCGTAGGCTGGGAGAGACCCAGTACTTC. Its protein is CASSRRLGETQYF.

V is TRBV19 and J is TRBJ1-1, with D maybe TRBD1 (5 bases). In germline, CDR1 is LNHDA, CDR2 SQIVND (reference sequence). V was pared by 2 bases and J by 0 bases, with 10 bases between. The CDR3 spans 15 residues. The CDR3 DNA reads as TGTGCCAGTAGTATACCGCAGGGAATGAACACTGAAGCTTTCTTT. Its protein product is CASSIPQGMNTEAFF.

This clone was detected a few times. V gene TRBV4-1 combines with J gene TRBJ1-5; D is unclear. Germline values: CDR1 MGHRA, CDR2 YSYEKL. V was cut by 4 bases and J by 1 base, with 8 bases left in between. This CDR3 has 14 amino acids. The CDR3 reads CASSLLGSNQPQHF. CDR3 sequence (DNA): TGCGCCAGCAGCCTCTTGGGAAGCAATCAGCCCCAGCATTTT.

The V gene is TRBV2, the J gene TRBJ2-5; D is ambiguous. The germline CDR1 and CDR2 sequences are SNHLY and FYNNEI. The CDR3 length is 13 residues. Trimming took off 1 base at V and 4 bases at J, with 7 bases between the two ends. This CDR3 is CASSEVGIETQYF. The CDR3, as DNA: TGTGCCAGCAGTGAAGTAGGGATAGAGACCCAGTACTTC.

CDR3: CASSTGGLGTDTQYF. The DNA for the CDR3 is TGTGCCAGCAGCACAGGGGGCTTGGGCACAGATACGCAGTATTTT. V usage is TRBV6-1 and J usage is TRBJ2-3, with 9 bases that match TRBD1. The germline gives CDR1 MNHNS, CDR2 SASEGT. This CDR3 comprises 15 residues. After removal of 6 bases from V and 1 base from J, the junction contained 5 bases not matched to a gene.

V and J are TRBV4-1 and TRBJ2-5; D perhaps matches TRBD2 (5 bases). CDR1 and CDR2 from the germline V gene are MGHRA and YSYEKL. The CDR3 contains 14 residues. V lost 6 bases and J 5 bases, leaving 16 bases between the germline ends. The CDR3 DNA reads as TGCGCCAGCAGAATCTACCCGGGGTGGGAGACCCAGTACTTC. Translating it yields CASRIYPGWETQYF.

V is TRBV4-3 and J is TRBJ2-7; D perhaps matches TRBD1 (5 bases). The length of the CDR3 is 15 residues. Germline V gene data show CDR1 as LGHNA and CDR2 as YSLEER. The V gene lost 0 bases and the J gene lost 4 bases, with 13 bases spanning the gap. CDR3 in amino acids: CASSQERAGMYEQYF. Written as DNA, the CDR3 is TGCGCCAGCAGCCAAGAACGGGCAGGGATGTACGAGCAGTACTTC.

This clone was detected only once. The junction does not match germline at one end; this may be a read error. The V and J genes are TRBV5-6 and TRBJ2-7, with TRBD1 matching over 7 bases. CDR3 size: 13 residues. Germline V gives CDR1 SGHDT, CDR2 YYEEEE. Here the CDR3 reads CASSFGEYPTGSF. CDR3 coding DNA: TGTGCCAGCAGCTTTGGAGAATATCCGACAGGGTCCTTC.

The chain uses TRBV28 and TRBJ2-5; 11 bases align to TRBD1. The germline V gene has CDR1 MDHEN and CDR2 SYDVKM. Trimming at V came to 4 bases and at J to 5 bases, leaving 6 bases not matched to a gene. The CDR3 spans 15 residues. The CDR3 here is CASSSSGTGGETQYF. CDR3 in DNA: TGTGCCAGCAGTTCCTCGGGGACAGGGGGGGAGACCCAGTACTTC.